The 19 T cell receptor beta chains listed next were all sequenced from one sample in a study of shared clonotypes between healthy human individuals. Clones were sequenced by immunoSEQ multiplex PCR, and TCRdb holds only the in-frame ones, with some missing. Of approximately 980,000 clones listed, approximately 80% are singletons. The sequencing sample was made of memory CD4+ T cells sorted from blood. Stated subset: CD45RA-negative fraction. The receptors were gathered from a man younger than 35 in good health.

The chain joins TRBV6-6 to TRBJ2-7; the match to TRBD2 covers 8 bases. From germline, CDR1 is MNHNY and CDR2 SVGAGI (reference sequence). The V segment lost 5 bases and the J segment 3 bases; nucleotides outside the gene matches: 6. The CDR3 sequence is 14 residues long. The CDR3 DNA reads as TGTGCCAGCAGTCCCACTAGCGGTTACTACGAGCAGTACTTC. Translating it yields CASSPTSGYYEQYF.

This clone was seen a few times. The chain couples TRBV5-1 to TRBJ2-2; 14 bases agree with TRBD2. This CDR3 is 18 amino acids long. Germline CDR1 is SGHRS and CDR2 is YFSETQ. The trim removed 3 bases at V and 1 base at J, leaving 5 bases unmatched. The CDR3 reads CASSSGLAGAMNTGELFF. CDR3 in DNA: TGCGCCAGCAGCTCGGGACTAGCGGGAGCCATGAACACCGGGGAGCTGTTTTTT.

This clone was observed a handful of times. The rearrangement joins TRBV6-5 to TRBJ2-7, with TRBD2 matching 8 bases. The CDR3 has 16 amino acids. Germline CDR1 is MNHEY and CDR2 is SVGAGI. Trimming cost V 2 bases and J 3 bases; bases outside gene matches: 9. The DNA of the CDR3 is TGTGCCAGCAGTTACACGTCTATTAGCGGGAACTACGAGCAGTACTTC. Encoded protein: CASSYTSISGNYEQYF.

The chain's CDR3 is CASLSELAGSGANVLTF. The CDR3 DNA sequence: TGTGCCAGCTTAAGCGAGCTAGCGGGATCTGGGGCCAACGTCCTGACTTTC. This chain uses TRBV18 with TRBJ2-6; 9 bases are a match to TRBD2. CDR1 and CDR2 (germline): KGHSH, LQKENI. CDR3 length: 17 residues. The J segment lost 1 base and the V segment lost 7 bases, leaving 8 bases of the junction unmatched.

The V and J genes are TRBV12-5 and TRBJ2-5; 14 positions agree with TRBD2. Germline V lookup: CDR1 LGHNT, CDR2 FRNRAP. J lost 1 base, V lost 6 bases, and 10 bases had no gene match. The CDR3 has 18 amino acids. The CDR3 DNA sequence: TGTGCTAGTGGCCCCCGACTAGCGGGAGGGCTGGTCCAAGAGACCCAGTACTTC. Amino acid sequence: CASGPRLAGGLVQETQYF.

J is TRBJ2-7 and V is TRBV7-2; D gene uncertain. There are 12 residues in the CDR3. From germline, CDR1 is SGHTA and CDR2 FQGNSA. Deletions cut 5 bases from V and 1 base from J, with 6 bases between. The CDR3: CASSIFSYEQYF. In nucleotides, the CDR3 is TGTGCCAGCAGCATCTTTTCCTACGAGCAGTACTTC.

The chain is built from TRBV4-1 and TRBJ1-4; TRBD1 might be the D (5 bases). The CDR3 length is 16 residues. The germline gives CDR1 MGHRA, CDR2 YSYEKL. The germline V and J ends were trimmed by 4 bases and 0 bases, with 12 bases remaining between them. The CDR3 nucleotides read TGCGCCAGCAGCCTCTCGGGGGTGGCAACTAATGAAAAACTGTTTTTT. This translates into CASSLSGVATNEKLFF.

V and J are TRBV9 and TRBJ2-2; a possible D gene is TRBD2 (6 bases). Trimming cost V 2 bases and J 7 bases, with 15 bases left between them. Germline CDR1 SGDLS, CDR2 YYNGEE. The CDR3 has 15 residues. The DNA for the CDR3 is TGTGCCAGCAGCGTCCGCGACGGGAGCAACGGGGAGCTGTTTTTT. It codes for CASSVRDGSNGELFF.

The chain has TRBV5-4 and TRBJ2-2; 8 nucleotides agree with TRBD2. Trimming at V came to 7 bases and at J to 6 bases, leaving 11 bases not matched to a gene. The CDR3 extends over 15 amino acids. The germline CDR1 and CDR2 sequences are SGHNT and YYREEE (reference sequence). The CDR3 sequence is CASRTGGAVPGELFF. CDR3 DNA: TGTGCCAGCCGTACCGGGGGGGCAGTCCCCGGGGAGCTGTTTTTT.

The chain joins TRBV7-9 to TRBJ2-3; TRBD2 matches at 8 bases. Losses at the gene ends were 5 bases for V and 3 bases for J; bases not matched to a gene: 7. From germline, CDR1 is SEHNR and CDR2 FQNEAQ (reference sequence). The CDR3 has 15 residues. CDR3 amino acids: CASSPGLARTDTQYF. DNA of the CDR3: TGTGCCAGCAGCCCCGGACTAGCTAGGACAGATACGCAGTATTTT.

This chain uses TRBV7-2 with TRBJ2-3, with D possibly being TRBD1 or TRBD2 (6 bases each). V gave up 7 bases and J gave up 3 bases, with 14 bases separating them. Germline V CDR1 and CDR2: SGHTA, FQGNSA. The CDR3 runs 14 residues. The CDR3 protein is CASTNAGTTDTQYF. DNA of the CDR3: TGTGCCAGCACCAACGCGGGGACAACAGATACGCAGTATTTT.

This chain uses TRBV6-1 with TRBJ1-2; 9 bases match TRBD1. The junction had 8 bases not matched to a gene; V was cut back by 4 bases and J by 5 bases. Germline CDR1 reads MNHNS; CDR2 reads SASEGT. The CDR3 spans 15 residues. The CDR3 region has the DNA TGTGCCAGCAGTGTACAGGACAGGGGAGGGTATGGCTACACCTTC. It translates to CASSVQDRGGYGYTF.

The chain has TRBV15 and TRBJ1-1, with TRBD1 matching 7 bases. CDR3 size: 16 residues. J lost 1 base, V lost 2 bases, and 7 bases had no gene match. Germline-derived CDR1 and CDR2 are LNHNV and YYDKDF (reference sequence). As DNA, the CDR3 is TGTGCCACCAGCAGAAACAGGGGTCCGGCGAACACTGAAGCTTTCTTT. Amino acids: CATSRNRGPANTEAFF.

The CDR3 nucleotides read TGTGCCAGCAGCCGGGAGGGGGGTTCCTACGAGCAGTACTTC. It is translated as CASSREGGSYEQYF. The chain employs TRBV27 and TRBJ2-7; 8 bases agree with TRBD2. This CDR3 has 14 amino acids. The trim removed 6 bases at V and 1 base at J, leaving 5 bases unmatched. Per germline, CDR1 MNHEY and CDR2 SMNVEV (reference sequence).

Comment on this clone: This sample also contains other DNA sequences that code for the same CDR3. V and J are TRBV10-1 and TRBJ2-5; D is undetermined. Trimming shortened V by 0 bases and J by 4 bases, and 6 bases separated the two germline ends. CDR1 WNHNN and CDR2 SYGVQD come from the germline V gene (reference sequence). This CDR3 comprises 13 residues. The CDR3: CASSESGIETQYF. In nucleotides, the CDR3 is TGCGCCAGCAGTGAGTCGGGTATAGAGACCCAGTACTTC.

The chain links TRBV5-6 to TRBJ1-1, with TRBD1 identical over 7 bases. This CDR3 contains 15 residues. Trimming took 3 bases from V and 0 from J; bases not matched to a gene: 5. Germline CDR1 reads SGHDT; CDR2 reads YYEEEE. This CDR3 reads CASSYPGQMNTEAFF. CDR3 nucleotide sequence: TGTGCCAGCAGCTATCCGGGACAGATGAACACTGAAGCTTTCTTT.

The gene calls are TRBV14 and TRBJ2-1; no clear D. Germline V lookup: CDR1 SGHDN, CDR2 FVKESK. This CDR3 has 12 amino acids. V shed 0 bases and J shed 6 bases, with 3 bases lying between them. CDR3 coding DNA: TGTGCCAGCAGCCAAGATTTCAATGAGCAGTTCTTC. Amino acid sequence: CASSQDFNEQFF.

The V call is TRBV6-4, the J call TRBJ2-3; 12 nucleotides line up with TRBD2. V lost 5 bases to trimming and J lost 4 bases; unmatched junction nucleotides: 10. The CDR3 runs 17 residues. Germline assignment: CDR1 MRHNA and CDR2 SNTAGT. CDR3 loop: CASSRSWTSGDPDTQYF. CDR3 in DNA: TGTGCCAGCAGTCGTTCTTGGACTAGCGGGGACCCAGATACGCAGTATTTT.

To note about this clone: This sample also contains other DNA sequences that code for the same CDR3. The chain joins TRBV7-9 to TRBJ2-5; D tentatively fits TRBD1 or TRBD2 (5 bases each). The CDR3 spans 12 residues. The ends were cut back, 4 bases at V and 5 bases at J, with 8 bases in the middle. CDR1 and CDR2 (germline): SEHNR, FQNEAQ (reference sequence). The CDR3 region is CASSSEGETQYF. The CDR3 nucleotides are TGTGCCAGCAGCTCAGAGGGGGAGACCCAGTACTTC.